This T cell receptor beta chain appears in the sequencing data of a study of PD-L1 blockade in urothelial cancer. V shed 5 bases, J shed 9 bases, and the junction held 4 bases outside the gene matches. CDR1 and CDR2 (germline): LNHDA, SQIVND (reference sequence). The CDR3 covers 13 residues. This clone was observed once. Here immunoSEQ multiplex PCR was the method, and the copy in TCRdb shows in-frame clones only, minus some. Counted here are some 52,000 clones, 77% occurring once; the ten biggest clones make up approximately 3.3%. The sequence was obtained from a man between 65 and 85 years old with urothelial cancer. This sequence joins TRBV19 and TRBJ2-1, with 10 bases that match TRBD1. Sequences were derived from PBMCs, sampled around atezolizumab (anti-PD-L1) treatment. CDR3 in DNA: TGTGCCAGTAGTCCGGACAGGGGGAGTGAGCAGTTCTTC. Amino acids: CASSPDRGSEQFF.